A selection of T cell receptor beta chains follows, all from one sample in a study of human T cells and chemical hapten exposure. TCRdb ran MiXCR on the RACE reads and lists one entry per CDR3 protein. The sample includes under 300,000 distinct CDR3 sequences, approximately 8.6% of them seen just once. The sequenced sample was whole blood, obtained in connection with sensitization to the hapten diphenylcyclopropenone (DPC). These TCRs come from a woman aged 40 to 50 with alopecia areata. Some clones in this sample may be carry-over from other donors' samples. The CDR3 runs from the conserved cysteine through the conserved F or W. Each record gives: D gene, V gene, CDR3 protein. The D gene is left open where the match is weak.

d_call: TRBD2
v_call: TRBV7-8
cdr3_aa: CASSFGGSNTGELFF

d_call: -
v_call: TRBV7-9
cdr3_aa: CASSLDLSAGYF

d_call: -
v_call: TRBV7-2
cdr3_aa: CASSLVSVATNEKLFF

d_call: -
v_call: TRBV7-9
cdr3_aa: CASSLEGTGANVLTF

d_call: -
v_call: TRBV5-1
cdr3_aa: CASSSQTVNTEAFF

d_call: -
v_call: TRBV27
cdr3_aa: CASSLRTPDTQYF

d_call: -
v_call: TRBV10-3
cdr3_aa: CAIRDPGTFAETQYF

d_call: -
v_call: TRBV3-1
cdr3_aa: CASSQARQGEQYF

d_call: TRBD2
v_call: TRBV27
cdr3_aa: CASSLPPAGASTDTQYF

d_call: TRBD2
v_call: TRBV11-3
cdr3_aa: CASSRRTSGTGYKEQFF

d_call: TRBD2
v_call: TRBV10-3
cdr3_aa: CAIRVTSGIYEQYF

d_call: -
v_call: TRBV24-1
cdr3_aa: CATSDLEFGGTDTQYF

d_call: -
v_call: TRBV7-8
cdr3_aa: CASSLVLQETQYF

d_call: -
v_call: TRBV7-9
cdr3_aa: CASQDRDIQYF

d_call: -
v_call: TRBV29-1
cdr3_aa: CSGSSAYEQYF

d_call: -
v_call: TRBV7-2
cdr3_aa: CASTTRKGNAGELFF

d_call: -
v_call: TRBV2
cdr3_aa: CASSVDRTRETQYF

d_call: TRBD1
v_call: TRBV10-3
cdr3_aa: CAISDFERTGIHEQFF

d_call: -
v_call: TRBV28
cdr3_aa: CASSLRVSSTDTQYF

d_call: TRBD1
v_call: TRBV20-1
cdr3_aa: CSATIQGAAGYTF

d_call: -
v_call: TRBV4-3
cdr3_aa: CASSARSTPRDTQYF

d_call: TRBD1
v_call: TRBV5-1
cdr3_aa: CASSLHGQGRETQYF

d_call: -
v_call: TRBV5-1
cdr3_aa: CASSLSTGLAQHF

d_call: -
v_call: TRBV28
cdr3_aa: CASSGPGLQFSTDTQYF

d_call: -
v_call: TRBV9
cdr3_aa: CASSGGVRGSEQFF

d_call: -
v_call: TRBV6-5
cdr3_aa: CASRLSFATEDEQFF

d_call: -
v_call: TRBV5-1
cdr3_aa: CASSLDPLANTGELFF

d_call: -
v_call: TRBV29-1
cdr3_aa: CSVSEGVGDEQYF